A single sample gave rise to the 20 T cell receptor beta chains below, sequenced in a study of PD-1 blockade in classical Hodgkin lymphoma. Measured with immunoSEQ multiplex PCR; TCRdb has only the in-frame clones, and not every one. The sample lists fewer than 45,000 clones; about 86% were seen once. Every patient experienced relapse after autologous stem cell transplantation, and brentuximab vedotin exposure varied. This specimen was peripheral blood mononuclear cells (PBMCs), taken before the second cycle of nivolumab. All receptors come from a human donor with classical Hodgkin lymphoma.

This rearrangement joins TRBV13 to TRBJ2-1, with TRBD1 matching 8 bases. The CDR3 has 15 residues. The germline CDR1 and CDR2 sequences are PRHDT and FYEKMQ (reference sequence). With 5 bases clipped from V and 3 bases from J, the junction kept 6 bases outside the gene matches. For the CDR3, the DNA is TGTGCCAGCAGCGCCCCTGGACAGGGCTACAATGAGCAGTTCTTC. Protein: CASSAPGQGYNEQFF.

J is TRBJ2-3 and V is TRBV7-2; weak D call: TRBD1 (6 bases). Germline V gene lookup returns CDR1 SGHTA and CDR2 FQGNSA. V lost 2 bases and J lost 4, with 13 bases in between. CDR3 length: 15 residues. The CDR3 loop is CASSLTIQGSDTQYF. CDR3 nucleotide sequence: TGTGCCAGCAGCTTAACCATACAGGGTTCAGATACGCAGTATTTT.

The genes are TRBV10-3 and TRBJ2-3; D is possibly TRBD1 (5 bases). This CDR3 is built from 13 residues. The V and J ends lost 4 bases and 4 bases respectively, with 9 bases between them. Germline CDR1 and CDR2: ENHRY and SYGVKD. CDR3 protein: CAISGGPPDTQYF. CDR3 nucleotides: TGTGCCATCAGTGGGGGCCCCCCAGATACGCAGTATTTT.

The rearrangement uses TRBV6-1 and TRBJ1-4; D unresolved. The CDR3 has 15 amino acids. Germline V gene data show CDR1 as MNHNS and CDR2 as SASEGT. Trimming stripped 3 bases from V and 7 bases from J, with 15 bases between. For the CDR3, the DNA is TGTGCCAGCAGTGATATGACGGGAACCTCTGAAAAACTGTTTTTT. Residues: CASSDMTGTSEKLFF.

With regard to this clone: The CDR3 ends on some other residue instead of the conserved phenylalanine or tryptophan, so this is likely a read error. The DNA is left out, because the CDR3 cannot be placed on it with certainty; the CDR3 is given as TCRdb lists it. This chain connects TRBV6-1 to TRBJ2-7; the D call in the table, TRBD1, was not verified against the DNA. The CDR3 region is 10 residues in length, termini included. In germline, CDR1 is MNHNS, CDR2 SASEGT. The CDR3 is CALGGDRGPL.

The chain joins TRBV4-1 to TRBJ2-7, with D hard to call. Germline values: CDR1 MGHRA, CDR2 YSYEKL. CDR3 length: 13 amino acids. Trimming removed 5 bases at V and 6 bases at J, with 14 bases between. Written as DNA, the CDR3 is TGCGCCAGCAGCAAGGGCGTCATGGCCGAGCAGTACTTC. Translation gives CASSKGVMAEQYF.

CDR3 loop: CASSFRPTDTQYF. For the CDR3, the DNA is TGTGCCAGCAGTTTCAGGCCGACAGATACGCAGTATTTT. The J gene is TRBJ2-3, the V gene TRBV27; D remains ambiguous. The CDR3 is made up of 13 amino acids. Germline CDR1 and CDR2: MNHEY and SMNVEV (reference sequence). Trimming shortened V by 3 bases and J by 3 bases, and 7 bases separated the two germline ends.

The chain links TRBV5-1 to TRBJ1-4; D remains unclear. Germline V gene data show CDR1 as SGHRS and CDR2 as YFSETQ. Deletions cut 0 bases from V and 4 bases from J, with 4 bases between. The CDR3 contains 13 residues. DNA of the CDR3: TGCGCCAGCAGCTTGGCGGATAATGAAAAACTGTTTTTT. Translating it yields CASSLADNEKLFF.

The V and J genes are TRBV11-2 and TRBJ2-7; D is possibly TRBD2 (6 bases). Germline CDR1 and CDR2: SGHAT and FQNNGV. The CDR3 loop spans 12 amino acids. Trimming removed 3 bases from V and 7 bases from J, with 10 bases in between. The CDR3 DNA reads as TGTGCCAGCAGCTTTATTGCGGGGGAGCAGTACTTC. This translates into CASSFIAGEQYF.

This chain links TRBV27 with TRBJ1-5; D might be TRBD1 (6 bases). The CDR3 loop spans 12 amino acids. CDR1 is MNHEY, CDR2 SMNVEV, per germline (reference sequence). Trimming shortened V by 5 bases and J by 6 bases, and 8 bases separated the two germline ends. The chain's CDR3 is CASSQQGQPQHF. CDR3 nucleotides: TGTGCCAGCAGTCAACAGGGTCAGCCCCAGCATTTT.

The chain has TRBV9 and TRBJ2-3; 11 bases align to TRBD2. This CDR3 is 15 amino acids long. J lost 3 bases, V lost 2 bases, and 2 bases had no gene match. Germline lookup yields CDR1 SGDLS and CDR2 YYNGEE. CDR3 sequence reads: CASSVSGGGTDTQYF. Here the CDR3 DNA reads TGTGCCAGCAGCGTTAGCGGGGGGGGGACAGATACGCAGTATTTT.

The chain couples TRBV6-6 to TRBJ1-5, with TRBD1 identical over 12 bases. There are 13 residues in the CDR3. V was clipped by 8 bases and J by 5 bases; unmatched bases: 1. The germline V gene encodes CDR1 MNHNY and CDR2 SVGAGI (reference sequence). Written as DNA, the CDR3 is TGTGCCAGCGGGGACAGGGGGCATCAGCCCCAGCATTTT. It is translated as CASGDRGHQPQHF.

This chain links TRBV7-3 with TRBJ2-5; D is unclear. This CDR3 has 13 amino acids. From germline, CDR1 is SGHTA and CDR2 FQGTGA. V was cut by 5 bases and J by 3 bases, with 10 bases left in between. The CDR3 DNA is TGTGCCAGCAGCCGTAAGGCTGAAGAGACCCAGTACTTC. Translating gives CASSRKAEETQYF.

The chain recombines TRBV6-6 with TRBJ1-5, with 8 bases lining up with TRBD1. Losses at the gene ends were 6 bases for V and 7 bases for J; bases not matched to a gene: 5. This CDR3 is 13 amino acids long. Germline CDR1 and CDR2: MNHNY and SVGAGI (reference sequence). The CDR3 DNA reads TGTGCCAGCAGGGACAGGGTAGGCCAGCCCCAGCATTTT. It encodes CASRDRVGQPQHF.

V gene TRBV27 combines with J gene TRBJ2-7, with 7 bases fitting TRBD2. This CDR3 is built from 16 residues. Germline CDR1 reads MNHEY; CDR2 reads SMNVEV (reference sequence). J lost 1 base, V lost 2 bases, and 8 bases had no gene match. The DNA of the CDR3 is TGTGCCAGCAGTTTAACCCGGCTAGCGGTGTCCTACGAGCAGTACTTC. Translated: CASSLTRLAVSYEQYF.

The V and J genes are TRBV2 and TRBJ1-6; D unresolved. V lost 5 bases to trimming and J lost 8 bases, with 13 bases between them. CDR3 length: 14 residues. Germline CDR1 reads SNHLY; CDR2 reads FYNNEI. CDR3 residues: CASSSNSPDSPLHF. CDR3 nucleotide sequence: TGTGCCAGCAGTTCCAACAGTCCAGATTCACCCCTCCACTTT.

The chain employs TRBV9 and TRBJ2-3, with 9 bases aligning to TRBD1. Germline CDR1 SGDLS, CDR2 YYNGEE. J lost 6 bases, V lost 4 bases, and 21 bases had no gene match. The CDR3 contains 19 residues. CDR3 nucleotides: TGTGCCAGCAGCTACTCCGGGACAGGGACCGTTGGGGTCGCGGATACGCAGTATTTT. As protein: CASSYSGTGTVGVADTQYF.

The V gene is TRBV21-1, the J gene TRBJ1-1; the table calls TRBD1, which could not be checked here. TRBV21-1 is a listed pseudogene. There are 16 residues in the CDR3. In DNA, the CDR3 is TGTGCCAGCAGCAAAGTCGGACAGGGGGTGGGCACTGAAGCTTTCTTT. This sequence encodes CASSKVGQGVGTEAFF.

The chain carries TRBV9 and TRBJ2-2; the D gene is possibly TRBD2 (6 bases). CDR3 length: 17 residues. Germline CDR1 SGDLS, CDR2 YYNGEE. V gave up 2 bases and J gave up 0 bases, with 14 bases separating them. DNA of the CDR3: TGTGCCAGCAGCGTCCTTGCGGGGCCTTCGAACACCGGGGAGCTGTTTTTT. It yields the protein CASSVLAGPSNTGELFF.

The V call is TRBV5-6, the J call TRBJ1-3; D not certain. Trimming left V 1 base short and J 1 base short, with 9 bases between. Germline CDR1 reads SGHDT; CDR2 reads YYEEEE. The CDR3 spans 15 residues. The CDR3, as DNA: TGTGCCAGCAGCTTGAACGAATTTTCTGGAAACACCATATATTTT. Its protein product is CASSLNEFSGNTIYF.